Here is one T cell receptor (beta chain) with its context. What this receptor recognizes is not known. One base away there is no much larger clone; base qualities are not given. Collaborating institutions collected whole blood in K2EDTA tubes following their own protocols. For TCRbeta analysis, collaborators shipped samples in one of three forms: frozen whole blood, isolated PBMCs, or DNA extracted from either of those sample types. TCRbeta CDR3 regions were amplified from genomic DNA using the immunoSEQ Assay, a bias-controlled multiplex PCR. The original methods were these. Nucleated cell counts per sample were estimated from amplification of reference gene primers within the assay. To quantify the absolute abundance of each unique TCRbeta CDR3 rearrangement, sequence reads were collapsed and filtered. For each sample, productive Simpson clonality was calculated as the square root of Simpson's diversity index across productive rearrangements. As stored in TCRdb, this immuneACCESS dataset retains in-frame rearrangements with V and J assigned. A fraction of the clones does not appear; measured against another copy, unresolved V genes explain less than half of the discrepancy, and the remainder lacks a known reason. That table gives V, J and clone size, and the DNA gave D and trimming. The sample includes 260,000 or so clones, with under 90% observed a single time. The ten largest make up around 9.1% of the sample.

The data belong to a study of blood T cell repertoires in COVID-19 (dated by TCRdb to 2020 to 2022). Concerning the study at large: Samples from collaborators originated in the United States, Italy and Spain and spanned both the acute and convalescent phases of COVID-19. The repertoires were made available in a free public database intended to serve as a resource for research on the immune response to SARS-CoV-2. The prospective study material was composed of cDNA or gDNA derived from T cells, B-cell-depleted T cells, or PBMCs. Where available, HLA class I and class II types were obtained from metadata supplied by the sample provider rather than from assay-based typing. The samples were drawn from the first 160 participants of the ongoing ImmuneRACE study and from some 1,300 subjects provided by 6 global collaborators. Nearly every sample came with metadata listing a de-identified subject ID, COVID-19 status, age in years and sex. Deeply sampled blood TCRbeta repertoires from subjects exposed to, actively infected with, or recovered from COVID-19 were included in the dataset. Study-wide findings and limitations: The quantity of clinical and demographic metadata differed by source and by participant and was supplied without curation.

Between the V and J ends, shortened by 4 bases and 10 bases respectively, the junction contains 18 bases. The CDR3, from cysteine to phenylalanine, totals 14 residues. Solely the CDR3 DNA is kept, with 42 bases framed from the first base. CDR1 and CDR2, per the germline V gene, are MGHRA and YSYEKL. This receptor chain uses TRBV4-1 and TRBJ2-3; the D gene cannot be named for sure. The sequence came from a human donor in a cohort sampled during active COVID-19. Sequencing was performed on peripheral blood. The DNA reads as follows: TGCGCCAGCAGCCGTCCGGGTCAGCTACCTTCGCAGTATTTT. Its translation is CASSRPGQLPSQYF.